This T cell receptor (beta chain) was captured by sequencing in a study of blood T cells in healthy people across ages. Background on the study: Roughly one uniquely barcoded beta molecule per two T cells was captured.

This CDR3 has 14 residues. The V and J ends lost 0 bases and 3 bases respectively, with 10 bases between them. Germline V lookup: CDR1 SGHDT, CDR2 YYEEEE. Primed by a sample-barcoded 5' primer and a J-beta primer mix, a second PCR proceeded for about 6 to 12 cycles. MiXCR, applied by TCRdb to the 5' RACE reads, yields one record per CDR3 protein. The repertoire has 800,000 or so distinct CDR3 sequences, 46% of them found once; the top ten carry 15% to 20%. Healthy Russian Caucasian donors spanned ages about 6 to 100 years. As concerns this clonotype: Its cognate antigen is unknown.

Study findings and constraints: With age, beta diversity per million T cells declined roughly linearly, significantly by 30 to 50. A strong correlation was found between TCR beta diversity and the percentage of naive T cells.

The chain links TRBV5-6 to TRBJ2-7; a possible D gene is TRBD2 (6 bases). The source of this sequence is a man of 80 years or more in good health. Sequencing was performed on blood. CDR3 in DNA: TGTGCCAGCAGCTTGGCGCCCGGGGGCTACGAGCAGTACTTC. Translation: CASSLAPGGYEQYF.